This entry lists 13 T cell receptor beta chains sequenced from one sample in a study of T-cell memory formation after mild COVID-19 (dated by TCRdb to the early 2020s). Libraries were constructed by 5' RACE. Sequencing used an Illumina NovaSeq 6000. Starting from the raw public reads, TCRdb applied fastp trimming at Q25, assembled clones with MiXCR and retained in-frame beta chains. CDR3 protein duplicates are merged, each entry listing the most common genes and DNA. Here the sample has fewer than 150,000 distinct CDR3 sequences; about a sixth occur a single time. The biggest ten clones account for 5.2% of the sample. The material sequenced was PBMCs or a T cell subset sorted from them (not recorded which). The receptors originated from a man aged 18 to 35 who had mild COVID-19 (a few samples of this study predate the infection). The sample titles of this study are shuffled in the database, so cell type and time point are left out; the donor was told from shared clones.

This chain links TRBV4-1 with TRBJ2-7, with D perhaps matching TRBD2 (6 bases). Trimming took off 3 bases at V and 2 bases at J, with 11 bases between the two ends. CDR1 MGHRA and CDR2 YSYEKL come from the germline V gene. This CDR3 is built from 14 residues. CDR3 amino acids: CASSQRDGPYEQYF. CDR3 in DNA: TGCGCCAGCAGCCAGCGGGACGGTCCCTACGAGCAGTACTTC.

The rearrangement links TRBV12-3 or TRBV12-4 to TRBJ2-5, with D uncertain. This CDR3 spans 13 amino acids. Trimming cost V 6 bases and J 5 bases, with 13 bases left between them. This CDR3 is CASSLLRLETQYF. In DNA form, the CDR3 reads TGTGCCAGCAGCCTCCTCCGTTTGGAGACCCAGTACTTC.

This clonotype was observed a handful of times. The chain employs TRBV7-6 and TRBJ1-1, with D unclear. The CDR3 sequence is 13 residues long. Per the germline V gene, CDR1 is SGHVS and CDR2 is FNYEAQ. V was shortened by 5 bases and J by 2 bases, with 9 bases between the two germline ends. This CDR3 reads CASSATTNTEAFF. DNA for the CDR3: TGTGCCAGCAGCGCCACAACAAACACTGAAGCTTTCTTT.

This rearrangement joins TRBV4-2 to TRBJ2-3, with TRBD2 matching 9 bases. CDR3 length: 15 amino acids. Germline V CDR1 and CDR2: LGHNA, YNFKEQ. V dropped 1 base and J dropped 2; count of bases not matched to a gene: 1. The CDR3 loop reads CASSQGLAATDTQYF. CDR3 bases: TGTGCCAGCAGCCAAGGACTAGCGGCCACAGATACGCAGTATTTT.

V usage is TRBV20-1 and J usage is TRBJ2-5; D uncertain. This CDR3 has 12 amino acids. Germline V lookup: CDR1 DFQATT, CDR2 SNEGSKA (reference sequence). The ends were cut back, 6 bases at V and 5 bases at J, with 13 bases in the middle. CDR3 residues: CSASADVETQYF. In nucleotides, the CDR3 is TGCAGTGCATCAGCTGATGTGGAGACCCAGTACTTC.

This chain joins TRBV19 and TRBJ2-3; 10 bases match TRBD1. Germline V CDR1 and CDR2: LNHDA, SQIVND (reference sequence). The CDR3 runs 14 residues. The ends lost 7 bases at V and 4 bases at J; junction bases unmatched: 5. The CDR3 DNA is TGTGCCAGTACCCCGACAGGGGGCCCAGATACGCAGTATTTT. Amino acids: CASTPTGGPDTQYF.

The CDR3 is CASSPDRMNTEAFF. CDR3 in DNA: TGCGCCAGCAGTCCGGACAGGATGAACACTGAAGCTTTCTTT. The chain uses TRBV5-1 and TRBJ1-1; 7 nucleotides align to TRBD1. The V segment lost 5 bases and the J segment 0 bases; nucleotides outside the gene matches: 4. Germline CDR1 is SGHRS and CDR2 is YFSETQ. The CDR3 length is 14 residues.

J is TRBJ1-1 and V is TRBV7-3; 8 nucleotides match TRBD1. CDR1 SGHTA and CDR2 FQGTGA come from the germline V gene. V was clipped by 5 bases and J by 4 bases; unmatched bases: 0. CDR3 length: 12 residues. The CDR3, as DNA: TGTGCCAGCAGCGGACAGGGCACTGAAGCTTTCTTT. The encoded protein is CASSGQGTEAFF.

This sequence joins TRBV7-3 and TRBJ2-5; TRBD2 matches at 9 bases. The CDR3 is 13 residues long. V was pared by 8 bases and J by 4 bases, with 5 bases of the junction left unmatched. The V gene's germline CDR1 is SGHTA and CDR2 FQGTGA. CDR3 bases: TGTGCCAGCGCGGGGGGGTCGGGAGAGACCCAGTACTTC. This gives the protein CASAGGSGETQYF.

This chain joins TRBV21-1 and TRBJ2-7. TRBV21-1 is described as a pseudogene. This CDR3 contains 14 residues. The CDR3 here is CASSTGDGPYEQYV. CDR3 DNA sequence: TGTGCCAGCAGCACAGGGGATGGTCCCTACGAGCAGTACGTC.

This clonotype was seen only a few times. CDR3 region: CSVEVGRDTEAFF. The CDR3 nucleotides are TGCAGCGTTGAAGTAGGCAGGGACACTGAAGCTTTCTTT. The V gene is TRBV29-1, the J gene TRBJ1-1; tentatively, D is TRBD1 (5 bases). CDR1 and CDR2 from the germline V gene are SQVTM and ANQGSEA. The CDR3 loop spans 13 amino acids. V was pared by 1 base and J by 3 bases, with 9 bases between.

CDR3 loop: CASSLSGTSETQYF. In DNA form, the CDR3 reads TGCGCCAGCAGCTTGAGTGGGACTAGCGAAACGCAGTATTTT. This chain connects TRBV5-1 to TRBJ2-3, with 10 bases identical to TRBD2. The CDR3 runs 14 residues. The trim removed 1 base at V and 9 bases at J, leaving 5 bases unmatched. From germline, CDR1 is SGHRS and CDR2 YFSETQ.

The chain recombines TRBV28 with TRBJ1-1; 8 bases map to TRBD1. Trimming cost V 5 bases and J 5 bases; bases outside gene matches: 10. CDR1 is MDHEN, CDR2 SYDVKM, per germline. This CDR3 comprises 15 residues. CDR3 nucleotides: TGTGCCAGCAGTACTTCTTCAGGGGGCTGGACTGAAGCTTTCTTT. Its protein is CASSTSSGGWTEAFF. Using reference TRBV28 and TRBJ1-1 for the parts outside the CDR3, the full variable domain is DVKVTQSSRYLVKRTGEKVFLECVQDMDHENMFWYRQDPGLGLRLIYFSYDVKMKEKGDIPEGYSVSREKKERFSLILESASTNQTSMYLCASSTSSGGWTEAFFGQGTRLTVV.